This T cell receptor (beta chain) was retrieved from a study of T-cell reconstitution after alpha-beta-depleted transplantation in children. Molecular barcoding with unique molecular identifiers was used for the TCRbeta library. Each CDR3 protein gets one entry after TCRdb re-called the PCR reads with MiXCR. The data show hundreds of thousands of distinct CDR3 sequences, approximately 8% seen once. This clonotype was seen many times. CDR3 length: 15 residues. V was trimmed by 0 bases and J by 0 bases, leaving 11 bases between them. CDR1 is DFQATT and CDR2 is SNEGSKA in the germline V gene (reference sequence).

The receptor was isolated from a male patient younger than 18 who had a stem cell transplant for acute lymphoblastic leukemia, so the T cells may come from the graft donor. Sample: PBMCs, mostly from graft donor cells, taken 180 days after TCRalphabeta/CD19-depleted stem cell transplant. V usage is TRBV20-1 and J usage is TRBJ1-1, with D possibly matching TRBD1 (5 bases). The DNA for the CDR3 is TGCAGTGCTAGAGAACGGGGGAACATGAACACTGAAGCTTTCTTT. Translation gives CSARERGNMNTEAFF.